This T cell receptor beta chain was captured by sequencing in a study of control samples from healthy donors and cancer patients. Deletions cut 5 bases from V and 1 base from J, with 9 bases between. Germline CDR1 SGHAT, CDR2 FQNNGV. The CDR3 contains 13 residues. Here immunoSEQ multiplex PCR was the method, and the copy in TCRdb shows in-frame clones only, minus some. The sample holds some 140,000 clones; about nine tenths are singletons and the top ten take 6.5% to 9.5%. Sequencing used PBMCs. The TCR sequence derives from a man in his fifties with head and neck cancer. The V gene is TRBV11-2, the J gene TRBJ2-7; possibly TRBD1 or TRBD2 for D (5 bases each). This chain's CDR3 is CASSNGGSYEQYF. CDR3 nucleotides: TGTGCCAGCAGCAATGGGGGATCCTACGAGCAGTACTTC.